Each of the 9 T cell receptor beta chains below was sequenced from the same sample in a study of T cell responses to AZD1222 COVID-19 vaccine (dated by TCRdb to 2020 to 2023). Taken with the paper, the label for time point translates to: about 28 days (+/-7) after the second vaccine dose. The library was prepared using the immunoSEQ multiplex PCR assay. This immuneACCESS table, as held by TCRdb, lists in-frame sequences with V and J called but not all clones. Of the missing ones, under half trace to an unresolved V gene in checked studies; the others have no known cause. The sample yields roughly 270,000 clones; around 93% were counted once. The ten largest make up around 0.58% of the sample. The sample in question was peripheral blood, obtained 28 days after the second AZD1222 dose. The receptor set was obtained from an adult who received the AZD1222 COVID-19 vaccine.

The J gene is TRBJ1-1, the V gene TRBV27; the match to TRBD1 covers 7 bases. The CDR3 covers 18 residues. The germline CDR1 and CDR2 sequences are MNHEY and SMNVEV (reference sequence). V shed 5 bases, J shed 3 bases, and the junction held 18 bases outside the gene matches. The CDR3 loop reads CASSPRVGQLNGDTEAFF. CDR3 coding DNA: TGTGCCAGCAGTCCCCGGGTGGGACAGCTAAATGGGGACACTGAAGCTTTCTTT.

The chain links TRBV11-2 to TRBJ1-3; D unresolved. This CDR3 has 15 residues. Germline V gene sequence: CDR1 SGHAT, CDR2 FQNNGV. Trimming left V 6 bases short and J 0 bases short, with 12 bases between. CDR3 sequence (DNA): TGTGCCAGCAGTCGGGCAGGAGCCTCTGGAAACACCATATATTTT. Translated, it gives CASSRAGASGNTIYF.

This chain uses TRBV28 with TRBJ1-1, with D maybe TRBD1 (5 bases). This CDR3 is built from 17 residues. The V end lost 10 bases, the J end lost 3 bases, and 27 bases lay between the germline ends. Germline V gene sequence: CDR1 MDHEN, CDR2 SYDVKM. The CDR3: CATYPSGLDRSYTEAFF. The CDR3 DNA sequence: TGTGCCACCTATCCTTCAGGGTTGGATCGATCTTACACTGAAGCTTTCTTT.

The chain has TRBV7-2 and TRBJ1-5; D gene ambiguous. CDR3 length: 13 residues. Deletions cut 5 bases from V and 7 bases from J, with 12 bases between. Germline V CDR1 and CDR2: SGHTA, FQGNSA. The CDR3 coding sequence is TGTGCCAGCAGCCCCCAAAATGGGCAGCCCCAGCATTTT. Encoded protein: CASSPQNGQPQHF.

The V and J genes are TRBV19 and TRBJ1-5; D is unclear. Trimming pared 3 bases from V and 2 bases from J, leaving 11 bases between. CDR3 length: 15 amino acids. Germline V gives CDR1 LNHDA, CDR2 SQIVND (reference sequence). CDR3 sequence: CASSIPGMGNQPQHF. Here the CDR3 DNA reads TGTGCCAGTAGTATCCCCGGGATGGGCAATCAGCCCCAGCATTTT.

The chain joins TRBV7-3 to TRBJ2-7, with 9 nucleotides matching TRBD2. The trim removed 5 bases at V and 1 base at J, leaving 9 bases unmatched. In germline, CDR1 is SGHTA, CDR2 FQGTGA. The CDR3 contains 16 residues. The CDR3 sequence is CASSPPKTSGSYEQYF. Here the CDR3 DNA reads TGTGCCAGCAGCCCCCCCAAGACTAGCGGATCCTACGAGCAGTACTTC. Complete variable domain (other parts from reference TRBV7-3 and TRBJ2-7): GAGVSQTPSNKVTEKGKYVELRCDPISGHTALYWYRQSLGQGPEFLIYFQGTGAADDSGLPNDRFFAVRPEGSVSTLKIQRTERGDSAVYLCASSPPKTSGSYEQYFGPGTRLTVT.

The rearrangement joins TRBV5-1 to TRBJ2-1; perhaps TRBD1 as D (6 bases). Germline loops: CDR1 SGHRS, CDR2 YFSETQ. CDR3 length equals 14 residues. V lost 5 bases and J lost 8, with 17 bases in between. The CDR3 loop is CASSRQDDKDEQFF. CDR3 DNA: TGCGCCAGCAGTCGACAGGACGATAAGGATGAGCAGTTCTTC. The complete variable domain, with remaining parts taken from reference TRBV5-1 and TRBJ2-1, reads KAGVTQTPRYLIKTRGQQVTLSCSPISGHRSVSWYQQTPGQGLQFLFEYFSETQRNKGNFPGRFSGRQFSNSRSEMNVSTLELGDSALYLCASSRQDDKDEQFFGPGTRLTVL.

The chain uses TRBV27 and TRBJ2-5; TRBD2 might be the D (6 bases). V dropped 2 bases and J dropped 5 bases, with 9 bases sitting between them. This CDR3 region has 13 residues. The germline gives CDR1 MNHEY, CDR2 SMNVEV (reference sequence). The CDR3: CASSLGGRETQYF. CDR3 DNA: TGTGCCAGCAGTTTAGGAGGGCGGGAGACCCAGTACTTC.

The chain carries TRBV6-5 and TRBJ1-3; D perhaps matches TRBD1 (5 bases). Trimming stripped 2 bases from V and 2 bases from J, with 13 bases between. The CDR3 has 16 residues. The germline V gene encodes CDR1 MNHEY and CDR2 SVGAGI. Written as DNA, the CDR3 is TGTGCCAGCAGTTACCGTTCTTGGGGCACTGGAAACACCATATATTTT. It is translated as CASSYRSWGTGNTIYF.